Listed below are T cell receptor beta chains from one sample, sequenced in a study of control samples from healthy donors and cancer patients. Using immunoSEQ multiplex PCR, the repertoire was profiled, and TCRdb retains in-frame clones only, with some absent. The table shows over 65,000 clones, with 94% occurring only once. The specimen sequenced was blood. These receptors were collected from a woman aged 35 to 49 in good health. Each CDR3 is given with its conserved first and last residue. D genes are given only for firm matches. The size of a clone is reported for some rows only, either as once, few or many, or as a class for expanded clones.

d_call j_call clone_size v_call cdr3_nt cdr3_aa
NA TRBJ2-1 few TRBV11-1 TGTGCCAGCACCGCCGGGACCCATGGGGTCAATGAGCAGTTCTTC CASTAGTHGVNEQFF
TRBD2 TRBJ2-7 NA TRBV7-2 TGTGCCAGCAGTCGACTAGCGGGAGATTCCTACGAGCAGTACTTC CASSRLAGDSYEQYF
NA TRBJ1-5 NA TRBV10-2 TGCGCCAGCCATAGCGTCTACAGCAATCAGCCCCAGCATTTT CASHSVYSNQPQHF
TRBD2 TRBJ2-2 NA TRBV5-4 TGTGCCAGCAGCAGACTAGCGGTCAACACCGGGGAGCTGTTTTTT CASSRLAVNTGELFF
NA TRBJ1-4 once TRBV5-1 TGCGCCAGCAGCTTAGTCGGGGCAACTAATGAAAAACTGTTTTTT CASSLVGATNEKLFF
NA TRBJ1-1 NA TRBV6-4 TGTGCCAGCAGTGACTCGAGTGGCCTTAGGGCTTTCTTT CASSDSSGLRAFF
NA TRBJ1-6 NA TRBV30 TGTGCCTGGAGTCGGCTAATCACCAGGGGCTATAATTCACCCCTCCACTTT CAWSRLITRGYNSPLHF
NA TRBJ1-6 NA TRBV15 TGTGCCACCAGCAGGAAAGACAGGAATAATTCACCCCTCCACTTT CATSRKDRNNSPLHF
TRBD2 TRBJ2-1 NA TRBV7-9 TGTGCCAGCGCGGGAGTTGGGTACAATGAGCAGTTCTTC CASAGVGYNEQFF
NA TRBJ2-7 NA TRBV6-5 TGTGCCAGCAGTTACTCCCACCTCCACGAGCAGTACTTC CASSYSHLHEQYF
NA TRBJ1-6 once TRBV12-3/TRBV12-4 TGTGCCAGCAGCTACGTACTGCACAGCCATCCCCACTTT CASSYVLHSHPHF
TRBD1 TRBJ2-2 NA TRBV2 TGTGCCAGCACAAGGACAGGGGGGACCGGGGAGCTGTTTTTT CASTRTGGTGELFF
NA TRBJ1-6 NA TRBV2 TGTGCCAGCAATAGGGCTGGTCGTAATTCACCCCTCCACTTT CASNRAGRNSPLHF
NA TRBJ1-2 NA TRBV2 TGTGCCAGCAGTACAGGGTTTAACTATGGCTACACCTTC CASSTGFNYGYTF
NA TRBJ1-1 NA TRBV2 TGTGCCAGTCAATGGGGGGCCACTGAAGCTTTCTTT CASQWGATEAFF
NA TRBJ1-1 NA TRBV19 TGTGCCAGTAGTATAAGCCTGAACACTGAAGCTTTCTTT CASSISLNTEAFF
NA TRBJ2-7 NA TRBV2 TGTGCCAGCAGTGAGGAATTCCACAGCTCCTACGAGCAGTACTTC CASSEEFHSSYEQYF
TRBD1 TRBJ2-3 once TRBV5-1 TGCGCCAGCAGCCGCGAGGGACAGGGGGTCGCAGATACGCAGTATTTT CASSREGQGVADTQYF
NA TRBJ2-5 NA TRBV5-1 TGCGCCAGCAGCTTTCAAGCAGGGTCGGTAAATCTGGGCAAAGAGACCCAGTACTTC CASSFQAGSVNLGKETQYF
TRBD1 TRBJ1-2 NA TRBV6-5 TGTGCCAGCAGATTAGGACAGGGCGGTAACTATGGCTACACCTTC CASRLGQGGNYGYTF
NA TRBJ1-5 NA TRBV5-1 TGCGCCAGCAGCGTGGACAGTGAGGGCAATCAGCCCCAGCATTTT CASSVDSEGNQPQHF
NA TRBJ2-6 NA TRBV5-5 TGTGCCAGCAGGACAACAGGGACGGGGGCCAACGTCCTGACTTTC CASRTTGTGANVLTF
NA TRBJ2-2 once TRBV13 TGTGCCAGCAGCTTACCCTCTGGGACTCACGCCGGGGAGCTGTTTTTT CASSLPSGTHAGELFF
NA TRBJ1-5 NA TRBV29-1 TGCAGCGTTATGGTACCCTATAGCAATCAGCCCCAGCATTTT CSVMVPYSNQPQHF
NA TRBJ2-1 NA TRBV6-5 TGTGCCAGCAGTTACCCGCAGGGGGGGAGCAATGAGCAGTTCTTC CASSYPQGGSNEQFF
NA TRBJ1-1 NA TRBV2 TGTGCCAGCAGGAGGATAGGGACTGAAGCTTTCTTT CASRRIGTEAFF
NA TRBJ2-7 NA TRBV14 TGTGCCAGCAGCCGATTTTTTCCCTACGAGCAGTACTTC CASSRFFPYEQYF
TRBD2 TRBJ2-1 once TRBV14 TGTGCCAGCAGCCAAGTTAGGCTAGCGGGTGAGCAGTTCTTC CASSQVRLAGEQFF
NA TRBJ1-1 NA TRBV19 TGTGCCAGTAGTATAGGGGGTTACACTGAAGCTTTCTTT CASSIGGYTEAFF